The rows below give T cell receptor beta chains drawn from one sample of a study of blood T cell repertoires in COVID-19. Sequenced by immunoSEQ multiplex PCR; TCRdb stores in-frame clones only, minus some. The sample has roughly 280,000 clones; 85% to 90% are singletons. Material for sequencing was peripheral blood. Source of these receptors: a man aged 18 to 35 with active or convalescent COVID-19. CDR3s include the opening cysteine and the closing phenylalanine or tryptophan. Fields, in order: V gene, J gene, clone size, D gene, CDR3 DNA, CDR3 protein. D genes are given only for firm matches. Size is omitted from some rows. Given values are once, few, many or a class for expanded clones.

v_call: TRBV5-6; j_call: TRBJ2-1; clone_size: NA; d_call: TRBD1; cdr3_nt: TGTGCCAGCAGCGGGGACAGCAGTGGCGCCTCCTCCTACAATGAGCAGTTCTTC; cdr3_aa: CASSGDSSGASSYNEQFF
v_call: TRBV20-1; j_call: TRBJ1-1; clone_size: NA; d_call: NA; cdr3_nt: TGCAGTGCTAGTGTATTTCGGGGTTCAGAAGCTTTCTTT; cdr3_aa: CSASVFRGSEAFF
v_call: TRBV7-9; j_call: TRBJ2-2; clone_size: NA; d_call: NA; cdr3_nt: TGTGCCAGCAGCTCCCCCGGAGCCTCGAACACCGGGGAGCTGTTTTTT; cdr3_aa: CASSSPGASNTGELFF
v_call: TRBV10-3; j_call: TRBJ2-7; clone_size: once; d_call: NA; cdr3_nt: TGTGCCATCAGTGGGTCCAGCTCCTACGAGCAGTACTTC; cdr3_aa: CAISGSSSYEQYF
v_call: TRBV24-1; j_call: TRBJ2-1; clone_size: NA; d_call: NA; cdr3_nt: TGTGCCACCAGTGATTTGGGGAGCCCCTACTACAATGAGCAGTTCTTC; cdr3_aa: CATSDLGSPYYNEQFF
v_call: TRBV7-3; j_call: TRBJ1-4; clone_size: NA; d_call: NA; cdr3_nt: TGTGCCAGCCCCGGGGGGGGACTGTTTTTT; cdr3_aa: CASPGGGLFF
v_call: TRBV4-2; j_call: TRBJ2-1; clone_size: NA; d_call: TRBD2; cdr3_nt: TGTGCCAGCAGCCAGATACTAGCGGGAGTTAGAAAGCAGTTCTTC; cdr3_aa: CASSQILAGVRKQFF
v_call: TRBV7-2; j_call: TRBJ2-1; clone_size: few; d_call: NA; cdr3_nt: TGTGCCAGCAGCGTGACTCGCCAGCATGAGCAGTTCTTC; cdr3_aa: CASSVTRQHEQFF
v_call: TRBV20-1; j_call: TRBJ2-7; clone_size: NA; d_call: NA; cdr3_nt: TGCAGTGCTGCAGGGCGCGAGCAGTACTTC; cdr3_aa: CSAAGREQYF
v_call: TRBV5-5; j_call: TRBJ2-7; clone_size: NA; d_call: TRBD2; cdr3_nt: TGTGCCAGCAGCTTGGAAAGTAGCGGGGGGCTTAGCTCCTACGAGCAGTACTTC; cdr3_aa: CASSLESSGGLSSYEQYF
v_call: TRBV6-5; j_call: TRBJ2-1; clone_size: once; d_call: NA; cdr3_nt: TGTGCCAGCAGTAATAGCCCACCCAATGAGCAGTTCTTC; cdr3_aa: CASSNSPPNEQFF
v_call: TRBV2; j_call: TRBJ1-4; clone_size: NA; d_call: NA; cdr3_nt: TGTGCCAGCAGGGCCGGGACTCCCAGTCCCTACCTGTTTTTT; cdr3_aa: CASRAGTPSPYLFF
v_call: TRBV11-3; j_call: TRBJ2-2; clone_size: NA; d_call: TRBD2; cdr3_nt: TGTGCCAGCAGCTTAGAACGTTTATTTATCGGGACTAGCGGGAGTAAAGACACCGGGGAGCTGTTTTTT; cdr3_aa: CASSLERLFIGTSGSKDTGELFF
v_call: TRBV27; j_call: TRBJ1-5; clone_size: NA; d_call: TRBD1; cdr3_nt: TGTGCCAGCACCCAAACGGGACAGGGTCTACATCAGCCCCAGCATTTT; cdr3_aa: CASTQTGQGLHQPQHF
v_call: TRBV29-1; j_call: TRBJ2-7; clone_size: NA; d_call: NA; cdr3_nt: TGCAGCGCCGGGGTCATACCCTACGAGCAGTACTTC; cdr3_aa: CSAGVIPYEQYF
v_call: TRBV25-1; j_call: TRBJ1-1; clone_size: NA; d_call: NA; cdr3_nt: TGTGCCATGGGGGAGGTCTGGGAAGCTTTCTTT; cdr3_aa: CAMGEVWEAFF
v_call: TRBV7-2; j_call: TRBJ2-4; clone_size: NA; d_call: TRBD1; cdr3_nt: TGTGCCAGCAGCTCCAGACAGGGATCGAGAAACATTCAGTACTTC; cdr3_aa: CASSSRQGSRNIQYF
v_call: TRBV28; j_call: TRBJ2-3; clone_size: NA; d_call: NA; cdr3_nt: TGTGCTTCACGGCGGACAAGGGTCACAGATACGCAGTATTTT; cdr3_aa: CASRRTRVTDTQYF
v_call: TRBV7-9; j_call: TRBJ1-2; clone_size: NA; d_call: NA; cdr3_nt: TGTGCCAGCAGCCGAACCGGGCAGGGCACCACCTATGGCTACACCTTC; cdr3_aa: CASSRTGQGTTYGYTF
v_call: TRBV19; j_call: TRBJ2-3; clone_size: NA; d_call: TRBD1; cdr3_nt: TGTGCCAGTAAAGACGTAGGGACAGGGGACACAGATACGCAGTATTTT; cdr3_aa: CASKDVGTGDTDTQYF
v_call: TRBV24-1; j_call: TRBJ2-2; clone_size: NA; d_call: NA; cdr3_nt: TGTGCCACCAGTGCTCAGGGGACCGGGGAGCTGTTTTTT; cdr3_aa: CATSAQGTGELFF
v_call: TRBV19; j_call: TRBJ1-4; clone_size: NA; d_call: NA; cdr3_nt: TGTGCCAGTAGTCCGCAGGGGAATGAAAAACTGTTTTTT; cdr3_aa: CASSPQGNEKLFF
v_call: TRBV6-5; j_call: TRBJ1-2; clone_size: once; d_call: TRBD1; cdr3_nt: TGTGCCAGCAGTCCCCGGACAGGGGATAACTATGGCTACACCTTC; cdr3_aa: CASSPRTGDNYGYTF
v_call: TRBV7-9; j_call: TRBJ1-3; clone_size: NA; d_call: TRBD1; cdr3_nt: TGTGCCAGCAGCTACGGACAGGGAGGGAACACCATATATTTT; cdr3_aa: CASSYGQGGNTIYF
v_call: TRBV11-2; j_call: TRBJ2-2; clone_size: NA; d_call: NA; cdr3_nt: TGTGCCAGCAGCTACTATTCCTTAAGCACCGGGGAGCTGTTTTTT; cdr3_aa: CASSYYSLSTGELFF
v_call: TRBV27; j_call: TRBJ1-2; clone_size: NA; d_call: TRBD1; cdr3_nt: TGTGCCAGCACGCAGCGCGCCGGACAGGTGATCTATGGCTACACCTTC; cdr3_aa: CASTQRAGQVIYGYTF
v_call: TRBV5-6; j_call: TRBJ2-5; clone_size: NA; d_call: TRBD1; cdr3_nt: TGTGCCAGCAGCTTGGAGGACAGGGTCCGGGAGACCCAGTACTTC; cdr3_aa: CASSLEDRVRETQYF
v_call: TRBV28; j_call: TRBJ1-5; clone_size: NA; d_call: NA; cdr3_nt: TGTGCCAGCACCGTCGGAACAGGCATAAATCAGCCCCAGCATTTT; cdr3_aa: CASTVGTGINQPQHF